The sequence of this TCR beta chain was determined in a study of T-cell reconstitution after alpha-beta-depleted transplantation in children. For TCRbeta, the library was prepared with unique molecular identifiers. TCRdb used MiXCR to reprocess the PCR reads, holding one entry per CDR3 protein. Of around 420,000 distinct CDR3 sequences in the sample, roughly 15% were seen once. Study-wide results and caveats: By about two months after transplant, alpha-beta T cells reportedly arose from several hundred graft clones that had expanded.

Comment on this clonotype: Its antigen is not known.

V was pared by 6 bases and J by 1 base, with 19 bases between. The CDR3 loop spans 16 amino acids. The rearrangement links TRBV12-3 or TRBV12-4 to TRBJ2-7, with a possible D match to TRBD1 (6 bases). This receptor was obtained from a boy under three years old who had a stem cell transplant for Wiskott-Aldrich syndrome, so the T cells may come from the graft donor. The source was PBMCs, mostly from graft donor cells, collected 360 days after TCRalphabeta/CD19-depleted stem cell transplant. The CDR3 DNA follows: TGTGCCAGCAGCAAGGTCGACAGGAGAAATTCCTACGAGCAGTACTTC. Residues: CASSKVDRRNSYEQYF.